The present T cell receptor (beta chain) was sequenced within a study of blood T cell repertoires in COVID-19. Whole-study context: Sites across the United States, Italy and Spain contributed samples from acute and convalescent COVID-19. In each case, the material was cDNA or gDNA derived from T cells, B-cell-depleted T cells, or PBMCs.

Germline values: CDR1 MDHEN, CDR2 SYDVKM. The CDR3 contains 16 residues. The ends lost 6 bases at V and 7 bases at J; junction bases unmatched: 8. In the study's own analysis: Counts of nucleated cells, estimated from reference gene primer amplification, were obtained. The table came from immunoSEQ multiplex PCR; TCRdb's copy has only in-frame clones and leaves some out. The V and J calls and clone size are taken from that table; D and trimming were inferred from the DNA. The data contain about 480,000 clones, roughly nine tenths of them singletons. Recruitment covered 20 to 25 US areas and drew participants whose ages spanned roughly 18 to 95 years.

The rearrangement joins TRBV28 to TRBJ2-1, with 14 bases fitting TRBD2. Sequencing was carried out using PBMCs or T cells enriched from blood (not recorded which). The TCR was taken from a young woman with acute COVID-19. CDR3 sequence reads: CASRVGTSGSRNEQFF. The CDR3 nucleotides read TGTGCCAGCAGGGTTGGGACTAGCGGGAGTCGGAATGAGCAGTTCTTC.